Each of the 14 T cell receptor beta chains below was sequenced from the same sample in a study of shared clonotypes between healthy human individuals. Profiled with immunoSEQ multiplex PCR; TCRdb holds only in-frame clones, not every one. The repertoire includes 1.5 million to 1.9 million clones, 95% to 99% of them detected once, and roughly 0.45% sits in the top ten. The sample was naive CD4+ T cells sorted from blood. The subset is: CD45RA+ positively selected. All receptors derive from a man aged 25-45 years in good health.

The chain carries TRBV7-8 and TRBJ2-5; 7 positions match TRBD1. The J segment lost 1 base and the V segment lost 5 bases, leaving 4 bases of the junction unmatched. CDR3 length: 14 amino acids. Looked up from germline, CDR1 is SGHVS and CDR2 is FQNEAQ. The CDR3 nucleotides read TGTGCCAGCAGCCCCGACAGGGCCCAAGAGACCCAGTACTTC. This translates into CASSPDRAQETQYF.

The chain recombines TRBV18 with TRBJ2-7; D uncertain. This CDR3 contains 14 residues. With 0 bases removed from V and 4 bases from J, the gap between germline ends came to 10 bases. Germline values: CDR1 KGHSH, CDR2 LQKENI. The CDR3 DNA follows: TGTGCCAGCTCACCACCTAGGGCGCCTTACGAGCAGTACTTC. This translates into CASSPPRAPYEQYF.

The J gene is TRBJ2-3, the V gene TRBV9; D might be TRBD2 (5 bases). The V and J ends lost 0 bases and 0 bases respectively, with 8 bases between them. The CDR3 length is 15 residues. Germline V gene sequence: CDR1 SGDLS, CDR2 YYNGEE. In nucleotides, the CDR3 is TGTGCCAGCAGCGTAGAGGGCGGGAGCACAGATACGCAGTATTTT. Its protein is CASSVEGGSTDTQYF.

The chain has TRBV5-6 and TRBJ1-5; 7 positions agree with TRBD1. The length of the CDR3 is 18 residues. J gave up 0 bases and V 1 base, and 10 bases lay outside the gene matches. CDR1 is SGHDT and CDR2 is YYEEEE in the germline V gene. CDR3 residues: CASSLTDRLPYSNQPQHF. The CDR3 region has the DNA TGTGCCAGCAGCTTGACGGACAGGCTTCCTTATAGCAATCAGCCCCAGCATTTT.

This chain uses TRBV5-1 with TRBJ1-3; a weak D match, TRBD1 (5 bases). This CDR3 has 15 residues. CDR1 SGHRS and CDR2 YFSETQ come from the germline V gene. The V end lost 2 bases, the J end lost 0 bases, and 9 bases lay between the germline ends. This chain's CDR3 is CASSLGVVSGNTIYF. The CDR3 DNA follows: TGCGCCAGCAGCTTAGGGGTCGTCTCTGGAAACACCATATATTTT.

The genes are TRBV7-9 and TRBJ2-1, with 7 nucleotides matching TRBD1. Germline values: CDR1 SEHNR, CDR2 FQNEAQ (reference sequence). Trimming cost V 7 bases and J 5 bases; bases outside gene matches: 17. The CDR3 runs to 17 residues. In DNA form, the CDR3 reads TGTGCCAGCACCAATTGGAAGGGGGCGATTTCCCACAATGAGCAGTTCTTC. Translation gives CASTNWKGAISHNEQFF.

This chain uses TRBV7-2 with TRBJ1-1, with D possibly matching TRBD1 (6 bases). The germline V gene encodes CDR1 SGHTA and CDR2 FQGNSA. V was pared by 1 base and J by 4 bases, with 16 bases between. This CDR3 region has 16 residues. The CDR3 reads CASSLDRAFPGTEAFF. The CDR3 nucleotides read TGTGCCAGCAGCTTAGACAGGGCCTTCCCTGGCACTGAAGCTTTCTTT.

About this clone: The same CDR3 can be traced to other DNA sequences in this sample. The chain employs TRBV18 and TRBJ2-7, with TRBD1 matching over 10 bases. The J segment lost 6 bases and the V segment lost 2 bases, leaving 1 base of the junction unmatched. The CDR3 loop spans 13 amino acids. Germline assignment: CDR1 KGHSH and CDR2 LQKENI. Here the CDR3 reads CASSPRDRGEQYF. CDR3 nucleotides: TGTGCCAGCTCACCAAGGGACAGGGGCGAGCAGTACTTC.

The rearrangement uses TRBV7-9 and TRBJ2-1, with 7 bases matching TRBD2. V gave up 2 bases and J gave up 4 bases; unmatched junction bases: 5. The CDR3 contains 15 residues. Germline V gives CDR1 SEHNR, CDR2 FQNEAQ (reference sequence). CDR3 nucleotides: TGTGCCAGCAGCTTATCCAGCGGGAAGTACAATGAGCAGTTCTTC. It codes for CASSLSSGKYNEQFF.

The CDR3 coding sequence is TGTGCCAGCTCACCCTTAAATCCGTCGGAGTCCTCTAACTATGGCTACACCTTC. As protein: CASSPLNPSESSNYGYTF. The rearrangement joins TRBV18 to TRBJ1-2; no reliable D call. The ends were cut back, 3 bases at V and 0 bases at J, with 20 bases in the middle. The CDR3 has 18 residues. Germline CDR1 KGHSH, CDR2 LQKENI.

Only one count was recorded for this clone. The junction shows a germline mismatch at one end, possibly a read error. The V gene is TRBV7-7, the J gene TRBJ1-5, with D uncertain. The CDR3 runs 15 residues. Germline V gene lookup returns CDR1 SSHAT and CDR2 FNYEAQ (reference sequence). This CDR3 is CASSLGADSNQPQHF. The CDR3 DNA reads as TGTGCTAGCAGCTTAGGAGCAGATAGCAATCAGCCCCAGCATTTT.

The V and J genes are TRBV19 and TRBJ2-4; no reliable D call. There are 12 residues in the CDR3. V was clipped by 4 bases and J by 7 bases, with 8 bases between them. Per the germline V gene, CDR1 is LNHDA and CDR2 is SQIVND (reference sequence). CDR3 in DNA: TGTGCCAGTAGTAGGAGTGCGAACATTCAGTACTTC. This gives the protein CASSRSANIQYF.

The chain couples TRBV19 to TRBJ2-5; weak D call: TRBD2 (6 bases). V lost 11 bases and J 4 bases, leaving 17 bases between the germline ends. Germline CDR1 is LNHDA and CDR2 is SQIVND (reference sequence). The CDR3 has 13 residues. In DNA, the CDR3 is TGTGCCTCAGGACCGGGAGTGCCAGAGACCCAGTACTTC. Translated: CASGPGVPETQYF.

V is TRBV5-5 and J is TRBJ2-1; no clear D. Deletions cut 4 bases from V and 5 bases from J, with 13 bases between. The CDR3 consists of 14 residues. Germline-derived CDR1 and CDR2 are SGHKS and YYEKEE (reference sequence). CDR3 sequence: CASSPSPFDNEQFF. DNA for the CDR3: TGTGCCAGCAGCCCTAGTCCCTTCGACAATGAGCAGTTCTTC.